Below, 26 T cell receptor beta chains from the same sample are listed, as sequenced in a study of beta chain features in type 1 diabetes. These receptors have no known antigen. Study-level findings and limits: Moderate yet significant TCRB CDR3 shortening was seen in Type 1 diabetes patients in all four CD4+ subsets.

As every portion of the isolated RNA was reverse transcribed, the sequencing read expressed TCRB transcripts. Here immunoSEQ multiplex PCR was the method, and the copy in TCRdb shows in-frame clones only, minus some. The sample consists of approximately 270,000 clones, around an eighth of them appearing once. The sequenced sample was naive CD4+ T cells from blood. The receptors were gathered from a man aged 25 to 40 with type 1 diabetes.

The rearrangement joins TRBV19 to TRBJ1-5; the D is unclear. The V gene's germline CDR1 is LNHDA and CDR2 SQIVND (reference sequence). The V and J ends lost 2 bases and 3 bases respectively, with 14 bases between them. The CDR3 is made up of 16 amino acids. The CDR3 nucleotides read TGTGCCAGTAGTATACGGTCGGGGTCACTCAATCAGCCCCAGCATTTT. Its protein is CASSIRSGSLNQPQHF.

The chain links TRBV7-3 to TRBJ2-3; D might be TRBD1 (5 bases). Trimming took off 8 bases at V and 0 bases at J, with 6 bases between the two ends. CDR1 is SGHTA and CDR2 is FQGTGA in the germline V gene. The CDR3 length is 12 residues. CDR3 sequence reads: CASGASTDTQYF. Here the CDR3 DNA reads TGTGCCAGCGGGGCAAGCACAGATACGCAGTATTTT.

This clone was counted a few times. The V call is TRBV9, the J call TRBJ2-5, with 11 bases lining up with TRBD2. Germline CDR1 SGDLS, CDR2 YYNGEE. This CDR3 contains 15 residues. V lost 3 bases and J lost 1; bases outside the gene matches: 2. Here the CDR3 DNA reads TGTGCCAGCAGCGCTACTAGCGGGAGCCAAGAGACCCAGTACTTC. Amino acids: CASSATSGSQETQYF.

This clone was detected a few times. The chain uses TRBV14 and TRBJ1-2; possible D gene TRBD1, 6 bases. There are 13 residues in the CDR3. CDR1 and CDR2 (germline): SGHDN, FVKESK. The V and J ends lost 1 base and 5 bases respectively, with 8 bases between them. CDR3 nucleotide sequence: TGTGCCAGCAGCCAAGGGACAGCTTATGGCTACACCTTC. Amino acids: CASSQGTAYGYTF.

V and J are TRBV28 and TRBJ2-1, with a possible D match to TRBD2 (5 bases). Germline V CDR1 and CDR2: MDHEN, SYDVKM. The CDR3 consists of 16 residues. V lost 8 bases and J 1 base, leaving 18 bases between the germline ends. Here the CDR3 DNA reads TGTGCCAGCTTCTACTCTTCCGGGATTTCCTACAATGAGCAGTTCTTC. Translated, it gives CASFYSSGISYNEQFF.

This clone came up a few times. This sequence joins TRBV6-5 and TRBJ2-7, with 8 positions matching TRBD1. CDR3 size: 14 residues. The V and J ends lost 6 bases and 2 bases, in that order; junction bases with no gene match: 6. CDR1 MNHEY and CDR2 SVGAGI come from the germline V gene. The CDR3 DNA reads as TGTGCCAGCAGGACCGGACAGGGACCCTACGAGCAGTACTTC. This translates into CASRTGQGPYEQYF.

A few counts support this clone. The CDR3 loop reads CASSPGTGSRTEAFF. The CDR3 nucleotides are TGTGCCAGCTCACCCGGGACAGGGTCTCGAACTGAAGCTTTCTTT. The chain combines TRBV18 with TRBJ1-1; 9 bases are a match to TRBD1. V was clipped by 3 bases and J by 5 bases; unmatched bases: 7. This CDR3 is 15 amino acids long. Per germline, CDR1 KGHSH and CDR2 LQKENI.

The CDR3 loop reads CASSYSGTAIGGYTF. CDR3 in DNA: TGTGCCAGCAGTTACTCCGGGACAGCTATAGGCGGCTACACCTTC. The chain uses TRBV6-5 and TRBJ1-2, with 7 bases matching TRBD1. V dropped 0 bases and J dropped 8; count of bases not matched to a gene: 9. Germline V gives CDR1 MNHEY, CDR2 SVGAGI. The CDR3 is 15 amino acids.

This clone showed up just a few times. The chain couples TRBV28 to TRBJ2-5; TRBD1 matches 7 bases. The J segment lost 3 bases and the V segment lost 3 bases, leaving 1 base of the junction unmatched. The CDR3 length is 13 residues. Germline loops: CDR1 MDHEN, CDR2 SYDVKM. The CDR3 DNA reads TGTGCCAGCAGTTTCGGACAGGAAGAGACCCAGTACTTC. The encoded protein is CASSFGQEETQYF.

There are a few counts of this clone. This rearrangement joins TRBV18 to TRBJ2-1; 10 bases line up with TRBD2. CDR1 is KGHSH and CDR2 is LQKENI in the germline V gene. The CDR3 runs 17 residues. V gave up 0 bases and J gave up 8 bases; unmatched junction bases: 10. The CDR3, as DNA: TGTGCCAGCTCACCACCGTGGTCCCTAGCGGGAGACTATGAGCAGTTCTTC. Its translation is CASSPPWSLAGDYEQFF.

The chain couples TRBV27 to TRBJ2-2, with 7 bases that match TRBD2. This CDR3 region has 15 residues. The J segment lost 4 bases and the V segment lost 2 bases, leaving 4 bases of the junction unmatched. Germline CDR1 reads MNHEY; CDR2 reads SMNVEV (reference sequence). CDR3 nucleotides: TGTGCCAGCAGTTTAAAGGGAGGGGTCACCGGGGAGCTGTTTTTT. This sequence encodes CASSLKGGVTGELFF.

The chain links TRBV29-1 to TRBJ2-3; possible D gene TRBD2, 6 bases. Germline CDR1 SQVTM, CDR2 ANQGSEA. This CDR3 region has 12 residues. Trimming removed 6 bases from V and 0 bases from J, with 7 bases in between. The CDR3 protein is CSVGGSTDTQYF. CDR3 in DNA: TGCAGCGTGGGGGGAAGCACAGATACGCAGTATTTT.

The rearrangement links TRBV21-1 to TRBJ1-5; no DNA check was done on the table's D call, TRBD1. TRBV21-1 corresponds to a pseudogene. There are 18 residues in the CDR3. The CDR3 nucleotides read TGTGCCAGCAGCATGGAGGACAGGGGGCCACAAAGCAATCAGCCCCAGCATTTT. Protein sequence: CASSMEDRGPQSNQPQHF.

This clone turned up a few times. The chain couples TRBV19 to TRBJ1-4; perhaps TRBD1 as D (5 bases). Germline V lookup: CDR1 LNHDA, CDR2 SQIVND (reference sequence). The CDR3 extends over 14 amino acids. The ends were cut back, 2 bases at V and 7 bases at J, with 11 bases in the middle. The CDR3 region is CASSIRGVGEKLFF. The DNA of the CDR3 is TGTGCCAGTAGTATACGGGGGGTCGGTGAAAAACTGTTTTTT.

This clone was seen a few times. The rearrangement links TRBV5-6 to TRBJ2-1; D ambiguous. V was trimmed by 0 bases and J by 5 bases, leaving 6 bases between them. The CDR3 extends over 13 amino acids. Germline-derived CDR1 and CDR2 are SGHDT and YYEEEE. CDR3 coding DNA: TGTGCCAGCAGCTTGGTACTAAACAATGAGCAGTTCTTC. This sequence encodes CASSLVLNNEQFF. The variable domain in full, with the rest retrieved from reference TRBV5-6 and TRBJ2-1, is DAGVTQSPTHLIKTRGQQVTLRCSPKSGHDTVSWYQQALGQGPQFIFQYYEEEERQRGNFPDRFSGHQFPNYSSELNVNALLLGDSALYLCASSLVLNNEQFFGPGTRLTVL.

CDR3 in DNA: TGTGCCAGCAGTTTCTCCAATCAGCCCCAGCATTTT. Its protein product is CASSFSNQPQHF. The rearrangement links TRBV28 to TRBJ1-5; the D is unclear. The V gene's germline CDR1 is MDHEN and CDR2 SYDVKM. This CDR3 comprises 12 residues. The V and J ends lost 3 bases and 3 bases respectively, with 3 bases between them.

J is TRBJ2-5 and V is TRBV14, with D possibly TRBD2 on 6 matching bases. Germline CDR1 and CDR2: SGHDN and FVKESK. V lost 4 bases and J 4 bases, leaving 16 bases between the germline ends. This CDR3 has 15 amino acids. CDR3 DNA: TGTGCCAGCAGCCCAATATCGGGAGCTCGAGAGACCCAGTACTTC. It is translated as CASSPISGARETQYF.

This clone appeared a few times. The chain employs TRBV15 and TRBJ2-2; D is possibly TRBD2 (5 bases). In germline, CDR1 is LNHNV, CDR2 YYDKDF (reference sequence). With 0 bases removed from V and 6 bases from J, the gap between germline ends came to 8 bases. The CDR3 length is 14 residues. The CDR3, as DNA: TGTGCCACCAGCAGAGAAATCGGGGCCGGGGAGCTGTTTTTT. Translating gives CATSREIGAGELFF.

This clone was counted between two and nine times. The chain joins TRBV5-1 to TRBJ2-5, with a tentative D call TRBD1 (5 bases). The CDR3 covers 14 residues. The germline gives CDR1 SGHRS, CDR2 YFSETQ. The V gene lost 0 bases and the J gene lost 5 bases, with 11 bases spanning the gap. CDR3 loop: CASSLGTNKETQYF. The CDR3, as DNA: TGCGCCAGCAGCTTGGGGACAAATAAGGAGACCCAGTACTTC.

V gene TRBV29-1 combines with J gene TRBJ1-4; no reliable D call. This CDR3 comprises 13 residues. Trimming pared 4 bases from V and 0 bases from J, leaving 6 bases between. Germline V gene data show CDR1 as SQVTM and CDR2 as ANQGSEA. The CDR3 nucleotides are TGCAGCGTTGCCCGTGCAACTAATGAAAAACTGTTTTTT. Protein: CSVARATNEKLFF.

The chain links TRBV7-2 to TRBJ2-7; D is unresolved. The CDR3 length is 16 residues. CDR1 is SGHTA and CDR2 is FQGNSA in the germline V gene. With 5 bases removed from V and 1 base from J, the gap between germline ends came to 18 bases. In nucleotides, the CDR3 is TGTGCCAGCAGCCCAACGGTCGTACAACTATCCTACGAGCAGTACTTC. It is translated as CASSPTVVQLSYEQYF.

The rearrangement uses TRBV10-3 and TRBJ1-1, with unresolved D. Germline CDR1 and CDR2: ENHRY and SYGVKD. The CDR3 length is 13 residues. The V end lost 7 bases, the J end lost 1 base, and 10 bases lay between the germline ends. The chain's CDR3 is CAITNTENTEAFF. The DNA of the CDR3 is TGTGCCATCACCAATACTGAGAACACTGAAGCTTTCTTT.

This clone showed up just a few times. This sequence joins TRBV7-2 and TRBJ2-5; tentative D call: TRBD1 (6 bases). This CDR3 spans 13 amino acids. Trimming shortened V by 6 bases and J by 2 bases, and 10 bases separated the two germline ends. Germline V lookup: CDR1 SGHTA, CDR2 FQGNSA. Here the CDR3 reads CASSHGQQETQYF. CDR3 bases: TGTGCCAGCAGTCACGGACAGCAAGAGACCCAGTACTTC.

The chain uses TRBV9 and TRBJ2-5; TRBD2 matches 10 bases. The CDR3 covers 16 residues. Germline V gene sequence: CDR1 SGDLS, CDR2 YYNGEE. Trimming cost V 0 bases and J 4 bases; bases outside gene matches: 6. The CDR3 nucleotides are TGTGCCAGCAGCGTAGGGGGGTCTAGCGGGAGAGAGACCCAGTACTTC. Its translation is CASSVGGSSGRETQYF.

The chain recombines TRBV7-2 with TRBJ2-2, with 10 positions matching TRBD1. Germline V gives CDR1 SGHTA, CDR2 FQGNSA. V lost 5 bases to trimming and J lost 4 bases; unmatched junction nucleotides: 10. The CDR3 runs to 17 residues. The DNA of the CDR3 is TGTGCCAGCAGCCGACAGGGGGGGACAGGGGCCACCGGGGAGCTGTTTTTT. Its translation: CASSRQGGTGATGELFF.

The CDR3 DNA reads as TGTGCCAGCAGTGACTCAGGCGCGAACACCGGGGAGCTGTTTTTT. Its protein is CASSDSGANTGELFF. The chain employs TRBV2 and TRBJ2-2, with D unresolved. V was trimmed by 3 bases and J by 0 bases, leaving 8 bases between them. There are 15 residues in the CDR3. The V gene's germline CDR1 is SNHLY and CDR2 FYNNEI.